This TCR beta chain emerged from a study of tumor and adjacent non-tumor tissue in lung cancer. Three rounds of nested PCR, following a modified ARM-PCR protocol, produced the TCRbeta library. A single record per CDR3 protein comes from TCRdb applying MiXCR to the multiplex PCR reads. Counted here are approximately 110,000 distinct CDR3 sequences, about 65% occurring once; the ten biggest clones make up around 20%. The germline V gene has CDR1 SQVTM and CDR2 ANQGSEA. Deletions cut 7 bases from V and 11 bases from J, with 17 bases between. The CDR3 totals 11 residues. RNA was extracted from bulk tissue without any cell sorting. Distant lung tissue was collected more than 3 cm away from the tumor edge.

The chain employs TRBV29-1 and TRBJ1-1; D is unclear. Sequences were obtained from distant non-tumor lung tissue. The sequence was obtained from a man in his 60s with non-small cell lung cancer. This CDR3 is CSASHGLEAFF. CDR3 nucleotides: TGCAGCGCCTCCCACGGGCTTGAGGCTTTCTTT. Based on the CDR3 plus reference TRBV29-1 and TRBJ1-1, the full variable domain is SAVISQKPSRDICQRGTSLTIQCQVDSQVTMMFWYRQQPGQSLTLIATANQGSEATYESGFVIDKFPISRPNLTFSTLTVSNMSPEDSSIYLCSASHGLEAFFGQGTRLTVV.